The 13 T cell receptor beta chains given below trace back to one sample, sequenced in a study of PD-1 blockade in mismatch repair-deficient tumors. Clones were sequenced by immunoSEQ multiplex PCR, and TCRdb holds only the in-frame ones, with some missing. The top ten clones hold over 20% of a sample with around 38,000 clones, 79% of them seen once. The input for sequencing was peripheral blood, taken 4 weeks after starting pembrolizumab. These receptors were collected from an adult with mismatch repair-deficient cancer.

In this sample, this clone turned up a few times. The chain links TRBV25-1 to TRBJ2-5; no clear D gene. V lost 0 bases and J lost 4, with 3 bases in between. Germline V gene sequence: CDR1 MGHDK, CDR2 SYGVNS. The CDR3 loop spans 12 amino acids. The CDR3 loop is CASSEYPETQYF. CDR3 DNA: TGTGCCAGCAGTGAATACCCAGAGACCCAGTACTTC. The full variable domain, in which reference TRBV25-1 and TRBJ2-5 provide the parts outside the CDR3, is EADIYQTPRYLVIGTGKKITLECSQTMGHDKMYWYQQDPGMELHLIHYSYGVNSTEKGDLSSESTVSRIRTEHFPLTLESARPSHTSQYLCASSEYPETQYFGPGTRLLVL.

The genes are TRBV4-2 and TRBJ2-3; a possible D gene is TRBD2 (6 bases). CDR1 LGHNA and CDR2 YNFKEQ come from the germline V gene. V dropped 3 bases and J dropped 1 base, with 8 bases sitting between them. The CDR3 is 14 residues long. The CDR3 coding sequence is TGTGCCAGCAGCCATCCGGGAGGCACAGATACGCAGTATTTT. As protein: CASSHPGGTDTQYF.

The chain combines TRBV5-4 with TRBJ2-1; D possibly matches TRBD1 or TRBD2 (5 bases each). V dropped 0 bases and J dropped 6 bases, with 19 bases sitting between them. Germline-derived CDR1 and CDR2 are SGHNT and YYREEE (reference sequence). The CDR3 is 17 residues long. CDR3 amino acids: CASSLVTPGPSVNEQFF. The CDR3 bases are TGTGCCAGCAGCTTGGTTACCCCGGGACCCTCGGTCAATGAGCAGTTCTTC.

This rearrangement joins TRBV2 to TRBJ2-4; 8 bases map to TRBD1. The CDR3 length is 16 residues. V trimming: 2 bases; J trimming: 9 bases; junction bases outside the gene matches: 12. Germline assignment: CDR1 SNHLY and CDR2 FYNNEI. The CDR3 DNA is TGTGCCAGCAGTGAAAAGGACAGGGTACAGTTCGCCATTCAGTACTTC. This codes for CASSEKDRVQFAIQYF. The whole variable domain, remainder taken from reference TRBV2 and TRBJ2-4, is EPEVTQTPSHQVTQMGQEVILRCVPISNHLYFYWYRQILGQKVEFLVSFYNNEISEKSEIFDDQFSVERPDGSNFTLKIRSTKLEDSAMYFCASSEKDRVQFAIQYFGAGTRLSVL.

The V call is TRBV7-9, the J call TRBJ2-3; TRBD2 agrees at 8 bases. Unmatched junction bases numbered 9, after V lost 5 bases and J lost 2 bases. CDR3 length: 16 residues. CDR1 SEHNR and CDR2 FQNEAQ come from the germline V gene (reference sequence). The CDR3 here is CASSRSAGAVTDTQYF. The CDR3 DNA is TGTGCCAGCAGCCGTTCAGCGGGAGCGGTCACAGATACGCAGTATTTT.

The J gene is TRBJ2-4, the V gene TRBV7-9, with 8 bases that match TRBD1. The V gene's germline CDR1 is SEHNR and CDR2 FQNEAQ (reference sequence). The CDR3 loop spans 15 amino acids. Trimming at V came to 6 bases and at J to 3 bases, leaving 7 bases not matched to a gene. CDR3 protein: CASSRATGGKNIQYF. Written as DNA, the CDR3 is TGTGCCAGCAGTCGAGCCACAGGGGGCAAAAACATTCAGTACTTC. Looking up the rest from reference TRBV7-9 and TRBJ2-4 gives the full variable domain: DTGVSQNPRHKITKRGQNVTFRCDPISEHNRLYWYRQTLGQGPEFLTYFQNEAQLEKSRLLSDRFSAERPKGSFSTLEIQRTEQGDSAMYLCASSRATGGKNIQYFGAGTRLSVL.

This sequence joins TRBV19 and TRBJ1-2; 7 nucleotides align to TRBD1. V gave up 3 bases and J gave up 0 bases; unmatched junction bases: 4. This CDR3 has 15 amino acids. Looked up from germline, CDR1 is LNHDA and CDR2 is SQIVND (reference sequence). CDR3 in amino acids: CASSIRGQSNYGYTF. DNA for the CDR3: TGTGCCAGTAGTATCCGGGGACAGTCTAACTATGGCTACACCTTC.

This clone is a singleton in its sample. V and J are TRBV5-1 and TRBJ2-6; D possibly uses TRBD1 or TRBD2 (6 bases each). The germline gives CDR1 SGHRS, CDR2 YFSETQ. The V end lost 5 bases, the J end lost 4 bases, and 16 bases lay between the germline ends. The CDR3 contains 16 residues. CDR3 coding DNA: TGCGCCAGCAGGCTGGAGGGGGTAACGGGGGCCAACGTCCTGACTTTC. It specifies CASRLEGVTGANVLTF. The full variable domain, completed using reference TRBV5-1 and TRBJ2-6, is KAGVTQTPRYLIKTRGQQVTLSCSPISGHRSVSWYQQTPGQGLQFLFEYFSETQRNKGNFPGRFSGRQFSNSRSEMNVSTLELGDSALYLCASRLEGVTGANVLTFGAGSRLTVL.

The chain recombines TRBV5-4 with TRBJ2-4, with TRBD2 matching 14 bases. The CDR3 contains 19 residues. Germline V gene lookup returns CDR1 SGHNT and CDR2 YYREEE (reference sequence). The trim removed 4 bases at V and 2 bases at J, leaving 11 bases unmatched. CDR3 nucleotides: TGTGCCAGCAGCAAAATTCCGGGACTAGCGGGAGATCCCAAAAACATTCAGTACTTC. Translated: CASSKIPGLAGDPKNIQYF. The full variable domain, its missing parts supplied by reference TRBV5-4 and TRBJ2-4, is ETGVTQSPTHLIKTRGQQVTLRCSSQSGHNTVSWYQQALGQGPQFIFQYYREEENGRGNFPPRFSGLQFPNYSSELNVNALELDDSALYLCASSKIPGLAGDPKNIQYFGAGTRLSVL.

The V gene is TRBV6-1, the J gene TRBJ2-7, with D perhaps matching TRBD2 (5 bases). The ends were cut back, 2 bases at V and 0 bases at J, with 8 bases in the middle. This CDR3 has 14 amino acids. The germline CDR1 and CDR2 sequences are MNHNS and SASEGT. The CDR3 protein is CASSEMGVSYEQYF. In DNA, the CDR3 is TGTGCCAGCAGTGAAATGGGAGTCTCCTACGAGCAGTACTTC.

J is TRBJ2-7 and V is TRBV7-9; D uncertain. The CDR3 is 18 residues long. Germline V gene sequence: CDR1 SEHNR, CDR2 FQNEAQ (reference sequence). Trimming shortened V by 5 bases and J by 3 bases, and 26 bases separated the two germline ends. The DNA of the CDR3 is TGTGCCAGCAGCGGAATCACAACTTGGACGCCCACGGGCTACGAGCAGTACTTC. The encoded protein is CASSGITTWTPTGYEQYF.

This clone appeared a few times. The CDR3 DNA is TGTGCCAGCAGCCATGACGGATATATTGGAGATACGCAGTATTTT. This translates into CASSHDGYIGDTQYF. V usage is TRBV4-2 and J usage is TRBJ2-3; D remains ambiguous. Trimming shortened V by 3 bases and J by 5 bases, and 15 bases separated the two germline ends. The germline gives CDR1 LGHNA, CDR2 YNFKEQ. The CDR3 totals 15 residues.

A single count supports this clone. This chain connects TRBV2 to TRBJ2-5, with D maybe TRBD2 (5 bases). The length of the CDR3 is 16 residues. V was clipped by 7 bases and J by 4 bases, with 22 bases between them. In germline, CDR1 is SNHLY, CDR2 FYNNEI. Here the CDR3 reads CASKSEPQRRSETQYF. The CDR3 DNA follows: TGTGCCAGCAAATCGGAGCCCCAAAGGAGGTCAGAGACCCAGTACTTC. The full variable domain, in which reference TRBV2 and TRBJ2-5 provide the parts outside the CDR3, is EPEVTQTPSHQVTQMGQEVILRCVPISNHLYFYWYRQILGQKVEFLVSFYNNEISEKSEIFDDQFSVERPDGSNFTLKIRSTKLEDSAMYFCASKSEPQRRSETQYFGPGTRLLVL.